What follows are 2 T cell receptor beta chains derived from one specimen sequenced in a study of T-cell reconstitution after alpha-beta-depleted transplantation in children. Unique molecular identifiers were used in preparing the TCRbeta library. MiXCR, applied by TCRdb to the PCR reads, yields one record per CDR3 protein. The data show 500,000 or so distinct CDR3 sequences, with approximately 29% seen just once and 2% to 2.5% held by the top ten. Sample: PBMCs from the stem cell graft donor, taken from the stem cell graft. The receptors here all came from a human donor who donated a stem cell graft to a child with aplastic anemia.

The chain has TRBV7-3 and TRBJ2-1; D not certain. The CDR3 has 14 amino acids. Per the germline V gene, CDR1 is SGHTA and CDR2 is FQGTGA. V dropped 5 bases and J dropped 6 bases, with 14 bases sitting between them. The chain's CDR3 is CASSPGRLGNEQFF. CDR3 sequence (DNA): TGTGCCAGCAGCCCCGGTCGGCTGGGCAATGAGCAGTTCTTC.

The chain recombines TRBV20-1 with TRBJ2-1; D not resolved. Trimming took 0 bases from V and 9 from J, leaving 9 bases between them. The CDR3 is 12 amino acids. In germline, CDR1 is DFQATT, CDR2 SNEGSKA (reference sequence). Here the CDR3 reads CSARESLGEQFF. Here the CDR3 DNA reads TGCAGTGCTAGAGAATCCCTTGGTGAGCAGTTCTTC.